This TCR beta chain was observed in a study of blood T cell repertoires in COVID-19 (TCRdb year 2020). Study-wide context: Collaborator samples came from the United States, Italy and Spain and covered acute and convalescent phases of COVID-19. The material from the prospective study consisted of cDNA or gDNA derived from T cells, B-cell-depleted T cells, or PBMCs. Deeply sampled blood TCRbeta repertoires from subjects exposed to, actively infected with, or recovered from COVID-19 were included in the dataset. The repertoires were released in a freely available public database meant as a resource for research on the immune response to SARS-CoV-2. Samples came from the ongoing ImmuneRACE study (first 160 participants) plus 1,254 subjects from 6 global collaborators. Sample metadata almost always included a de-identified subject ID, COVID-19 status, age in years and sex. Where HLA class I and class II types were available, the types were taken from metadata supplied by the sample provider, not from assay-based typing. Findings and caveats that apply to the study as a whole: The amount of clinical and demographic metadata varied by source and participant and was provided uncurated.

TCRbeta CDR3 regions were amplified from genomic DNA by means of the immunoSEQ Assay, a bias-controlled multiplex PCR. As for the authors' bioinformatics: The number of nucleated cells in each sample was estimated by amplification of reference gene primers within the assay. To quantify the absolute abundance of each unique TCRbeta CDR3 rearrangement, sequence reads were collapsed and filtered. For each sample, productive Simpson clonality was calculated by taking the square root of Simpson's diversity index across productive rearrangements. Not all clones reach the TCRdb copy of this immuneACCESS table, which keeps in-frame sequences only. Checked studies attribute under half of the gap to unresolved V genes and leave the rest unexplained. That table gives V, J and clone size, and the DNA gave D and trimming. Recorded for this sample are about 370,000 clones; over 75% of them occurred a single time. The ten largest clones capture roughly a tenth of the sample.

In regard to this clone: Its antigen has not been determined. Nothing much larger sits one base from this clone, and base qualities are not available.

In Seattle, one collaborating source enrolled patients while the infection was active and tracked those patients longitudinally over the course of disease. Collaborating institutions collected whole blood in K2EDTA tubes following their own protocols. For TCRbeta analysis, collaborators shipped samples as frozen whole blood, isolated PBMCs, or DNA extracted from either of those sample types. Looking up the germline V gene (reference sequence) yields CDR1 SGHNT and CDR2 YYREEE. Germline trimming amounts to 0 bases on V and 9 bases on J, with 4 as the count of junction bases outside the gene matches. Its CDR3 holds 15 amino acids, cysteine through phenylalanine. Only the CDR3 DNA stays, 45 bases, in frame from base 1.

The sequence came from a woman in her 30s with COVID-19, enrolled during active disease. This chain joins TRBV5-4 to TRBJ2-3; TRBD2 agrees with 13 junctional bases. Sample: peripheral blood. For the CDR3, the sequence is CASSLELAGGETQYF. The DNA is as follows: TGTGCCAGCAGCTTGGAACTAGCGGGAGGGGAAACGCAGTATTTT.